This T cell receptor beta chain was profiled in a study of OX40 agonist ivuxolimab in advanced cancers. On the study more broadly: The patients received ivuxolimab by intravenous route every 2 weeks at 0.01 to 10 mg/kg.

Generated by immunoSEQ multiplex PCR, the TCRdb table keeps only in-frame clones and is missing some. The sample yields about 95,000 clones, approximately 85% seen once. Study-wide results and limits: Patients who responded partially at 0.1-3.0 mg/kg showed clonal expansion ranking among the lowest.

This clone was detected only a few times. Antigen: not known. The TCR was taken from an adult with an advanced solid tumor such as melanoma, head and neck, liver or kidney cancer. The sequencing used CD4+ or CD8+ T cells sorted from blood, collected in a trial of the OX40 agonist ivuxolimab.

CDR3 DNA sequence: TGTGCCAGCAGTGGACGGGTGGGACTTTCCTACGAGCAGTACTTC. Its protein product is CASSGRVGLSYEQYF. The V call is TRBV6-5, the J call TRBJ2-7; the D gene is possibly TRBD2 (6 bases). CDR3 length: 15 residues. V was cut by 5 bases and J by 1 base, with 15 bases left in between. CDR1 is MNHEY, CDR2 SVGAGI, per germline.